The TCR beta chain under discussion was sequenced for a study of blood T cell repertoires in COVID-19. The wider study: Samples representing acute and convalescent COVID-19 were sourced from the United States, Italy and Spain. In each case, the material was cDNA or gDNA derived from T cells, B-cell-depleted T cells, or PBMCs.

The CDR3 consists of 15 residues. Germline CDR1 is SNHLY and CDR2 is FYNNEI. The J segment lost 4 bases and the V segment lost 4 bases, leaving 7 bases of the junction unmatched. Original analysis: How many nucleated cells were present was estimated from reference gene primer amplification. TCRdb's copy holds only in-frame clones and misses some; the assay was immunoSEQ multiplex PCR. Clone size and the V and J calls come from that table; the DNA yielded D and trimming. The table records approximately 99,000 clones, less than 85% of them present only once. The chain is built from TRBV2 and TRBJ2-5, with 9 bases matching TRBD2. This sequence was found in a woman between 40 and 55 years old with acute or convalescent COVID-19. Sequencing was done on a sample of peripheral blood. In DNA form, the CDR3 reads TGTGCCAGCAGTGTTTTGCGGGGGGGGCCAGAGACCCAGTACTTC. It is translated as CASSVLRGGPETQYF.